These T cell receptor beta chains were read from a single sample in a study of CD8 T cells in ankylosing spondylitis. TCRdb reprocessed the 5' RACE reads via MiXCR and lists one record per CDR3 protein. The table has around 160,000 distinct CDR3 sequences, around 10% seen once. The sequencing input was blood, either unsorted or a sorted T cell fraction (not recorded which). The receptors come from a male donor with ankylosing spondylitis or in good health (not recorded which). Both conserved end residues are part of each CDR3. A D gene is named only where the DNA matches it firmly. Rows may omit the clone size; those that give it use once, few, many or a size class.

>TRBJ1-2|NA|TRBV5-1|many
CASGEPGGYGYTF
TGCGCCAGCGGCGAACCGGGTGGCTATGGCTACACCTTC
>TRBJ1-2|NA|TRBV12-3/TRBV12-4|many
CASRTGSGLGGYTF
TGTGCCAGCAGAACTGGTAGCGGGTTGGGTGGCTACACCTTC
>TRBJ2-3|TRBD2|TRBV9|NA
CASSRAGVGDTQYF
TGTGCCAGCAGCCGGGCGGGGGTAGGAGATACGCAGTATTTT
>TRBJ1-5|NA|TRBV24-1|many
CATSDSGLQDSNQPQHF
TGTGCCACCAGTGATTCAGGACTACAGGATAGCAATCAGCCCCAGCATTTT
>TRBJ1-1|NA|TRBV20-1|NA
CSARDRGQLTEAFF
TGCAGTGCTAGAGACCGAGGACAGCTCACTGAAGCTTTCTTT
>TRBJ1-1|NA|TRBV11-2|few
CASGSRLREAFF
TGTGCCAGCGGGTCGAGGCTGCGTGAAGCTTTCTTT
>TRBJ2-3|NA|TRBV5-1|NA
CASSLGVGEFTDTQYF
TGCGCCAGCAGCTTGGGGGTGGGAGAGTTCACAGATACGCAGTATTTT
>TRBJ1-5|NA|TRBV20-1|many
CSARDLGNQPQHF
TGCAGTGCTAGAGATTTGGGGAATCAGCCCCAGCATTTT
>TRBJ2-5|TRBD2|TRBV20-1|NA
CSASLAGQQETQYF
TGCAGTGCTAGCCTAGCGGGGCAACAAGAGACCCAGTACTTC
>TRBJ1-6|NA|TRBV5-4|many
CASGVRDGSPLHF
TGTGCCAGCGGGGTGAGAGACGGCTCACCCCTCCACTTT
>TRBJ2-5|NA|TRBV29-1|many
CSVVGSQETQYF
TGCAGCGTTGTGGGCAGCCAAGAGACCCAGTACTTC
>TRBJ2-2|NA|TRBV20-1|NA
CSASARNTGELFF
TGCAGTGCTTCAGCACGGAACACCGGGGAGCTGTTTTTT
>TRBJ2-7|TRBD1|TRBV5-1|few
CASSRGPTGNGVEQYF
TGCGCCAGCTCAAGGGGTCCGACAGGGAACGGTGTCGAGCAGTACTTC
>TRBJ2-1|TRBD2|TRBV10-3|few
CAISESSGLAGGPNEQFF
TGTGCCATCAGTGAGAGTTCCGGACTAGCGGGGGGGCCCAATGAGCAGTTCTTC
>TRBJ2-3|TRBD2|TRBV10-3|NA
CAISESASGRGADTQYF
TGTGCCATCAGTGAGTCGGCTAGCGGGAGAGGTGCAGATACGCAGTATTTT
>TRBJ2-3|TRBD2|TRBV5-1|few
CASSNGLASYTDTQYF
TGCGCCAGCAGCAACGGACTAGCCTCATACACAGATACGCAGTATTTT
>TRBJ2-1|TRBD2|TRBV12-3/TRBV12-4|NA
CASRGLAGGSYNEQFF
TGTGCCAGCAGGGGACTAGCGGGAGGTTCCTACAATGAGCAGTTCTTC
>TRBJ1-5|NA|TRBV3-1|many
CASSPTGGGGQPQHF
TGTGCCAGCAGCCCGACCGGGGGGGGCGGGCAGCCCCAGCATTTT
>TRBJ2-7|TRBD1|TRBV10-3|many
CAIILNRDRVNEQYF
TGTGCCATCATCCTCAACCGGGACAGGGTGAACGAGCAGTACTTC
>TRBJ1-2|NA|TRBV28|many
CATSPRTYGYTF
TGTGCCACCTCACCGCGGACGTATGGCTACACCTTC
>TRBJ2-3|NA|TRBV9|few
CASSVAPRADTQYF
TGTGCCAGCAGCGTAGCTCCCCGGGCAGATACGCAGTATTTT
>TRBJ2-2|NA|TRBV3-1|many
CASSQVGGGANTGELFF
TGTGCCAGCAGCCAAGTAGGCGGAGGAGCGAACACCGGGGAGCTGTTTTTT
>TRBJ2-3|NA|TRBV4-2|few
CASSQDHSTDTQYF
TGTGCCAGCAGCCAAGATCATAGCACAGATACGCAGTATTTT
>TRBJ2-2|TRBD2|TRBV7-2|NA
CASSLSGGNTGELFF
TGTGCCAGCAGCTTAAGCGGGGGTAACACCGGGGAGCTGTTTTTT
>TRBJ2-2|TRBD1|TRBV6-5|few
CASSYGTAATTGELFF
TGTGCCAGCAGTTACGGGACAGCCGCGACGACCGGGGAGCTGTTTTTT
>TRBJ2-7|NA|TRBV7-6|many
CASSLASSYEQYF
TGTGCCAGCAGCTTAGCTAGCTCCTACGAGCAGTACTTC
>TRBJ2-1|NA|TRBV7-2|NA
CASSPGTPGEQFF
TGTGCCAGCAGCCCCGGGACCCCAGGTGAGCAGTTCTTC
>TRBJ1-2|NA|TRBV29-1|many
CSVEDTGYGYTF
TGCAGCGTTGAGGATACAGGGTATGGCTACACCTTC
>TRBJ2-1|TRBD2|TRBV7-2|NA
CASSLRGLSGRFDEQFF
TGTGCCAGCAGCTTACGTGGGCTTAGCGGGAGGTTTGATGAGCAGTTCTTC
>TRBJ2-7|NA|TRBV28|many
CATKREGVPYEQYF
TGTGCCACCAAACGCGAAGGGGTTCCCTACGAGCAGTACTTC
>TRBJ2-5|NA|TRBV7-2|few
CASTSFRGQETQYF
TGTGCCAGCACCAGCTTCAGGGGACAAGAGACCCAGTACTTC
>TRBJ2-3|NA|TRBV20-1|many
CSARARDFATQYF
TGCAGTGCTAGGGCCCGGGACTTCGCTACGCAGTATTTT
>TRBJ2-5|TRBD1|TRBV11-2|NA
CASSSGLQGGNGETQYF
TGTGCCAGCAGCTCGGGCCTACAGGGGGGAAATGGAGAGACCCAGTACTTC
>TRBJ1-1|NA|TRBV15|many
CATSREGTFTEAFF
TGTGCCACCAGCAGAGAAGGGACATTTACTGAAGCTTTCTTT
>TRBJ1-2|NA|TRBV7-2|few
CASSPRSVHDYGYTF
TGTGCCAGCAGCCCCCGGTCTGTGCACGATTATGGCTACACCTTC
>TRBJ1-1|TRBD1|TRBV10-3|few
CAIRGGGSVGTEAFF
TGTGCCATCAGGGGAGGGGGCTCGGTCGGCACTGAAGCTTTCTTT
>TRBJ2-5|TRBD2|TRBV7-2|few
CASSLSGGTGETQYF
TGTGCCAGCAGTCTATCGGGGGGAACCGGAGAGACCCAGTACTTC
>TRBJ2-3|NA|TRBV15|many
CATRPPSTDTQYF
TGTGCCACCAGACCCCCTAGCACAGATACGCAGTATTTT
>TRBJ1-5|NA|TRBV6-2/TRBV6-3|many
CASSYRSLGNSNQPQHF
TGTGCCAGCAGTTATCGGTCGTTAGGTAATAGCAATCAGCCCCAGCATTTT
>TRBJ2-2|NA|TRBV24-1|many
CATSDTRDGSGELFF
TGTGCCACCAGTGATACGAGGGACGGGTCCGGGGAGCTGTTTTTT
>TRBJ1-6|NA|TRBV20-1|many
CSARDEWGGNSPLHF
TGCAGTGCTAGAGATGAGTGGGGAGGTAATTCACCCCTCCACTTT
>TRBJ2-1|NA|TRBV3-1|few
CASSQPLAYEQFF
TGTGCCAGCAGCCAACCACTAGCCTATGAGCAGTTCTTC
>TRBJ2-7|TRBD2|TRBV5-1|few
CASSSPMVIAGGQEQYF
TGCGCCAGCAGCTCGCCGATGGTAATAGCGGGAGGTCAAGAGCAGTACTTC
>TRBJ2-2|NA|TRBV4-2|NA
CASSQDLGGELFF
TGTGCCAGCAGCCAAGATCTTGGCGGGGAGCTGTTTTTT
>TRBJ2-7|NA|TRBV7-2|NA
CASSLRGLGLYEQYF
TGTGCCAGCAGCTTAAGGGGCCTGGGCTTGTACGAGCAGTACTTC
>TRBJ2-7|TRBD2|TRBV11-2|many
CASSLVRGGLYEQYF
TGTGCCAGCAGCTTAGTGCGGGGGGGTCTCTACGAGCAGTACTTC
>TRBJ2-3|NA|TRBV7-8|NA
CASSLARSSDMDTQYF
TGTGCCAGCAGCTTAGCGCGGTCTTCTGATATGGATACGCAGTATTTT
>TRBJ2-4|NA|TRBV3-1|many
CASSQGVIQYF
TGTGCCAGCAGCCAAGGGGTCATTCAGTACTTC
>TRBJ2-1|NA|TRBV3-1|few
CASSQDLQLTEQFF
TGTGCCAGCAGCCAAGATCTCCAGCTCACTGAGCAGTTCTTC